What follows describes a single T cell receptor beta chain. This record comes from a study of radiotherapy plus CTLA-4 blockade in lung cancer. The germline V and J ends were trimmed by 5 bases and 0 bases, with 8 bases remaining between them. CDR1 is SGHTA and CDR2 is FQGNSA in the germline V gene. The CDR3 is 15 amino acids. The method was immunoSEQ multiplex PCR; TCRdb's version includes in-frame clones alone and lacks a portion of them. The top ten clones hold around 15% of a sample with about 81,000 clones, 55% to 75% of them seen once. The J gene is TRBJ2-6, the V gene TRBV7-2; D gene uncertain. The sample here was peripheral blood, taken from a patient treated with radiotherapy plus ipilimumab. The receptor's source is a human donor with non-small cell lung cancer that progressed on radiotherapy plus ipilimumab. The CDR3 spells CASSPLTSGANVLTF. CDR3 nucleotide sequence: TGTGCCAGCAGCCCCCTAACCTCTGGGGCCAACGTCCTGACTTTC.